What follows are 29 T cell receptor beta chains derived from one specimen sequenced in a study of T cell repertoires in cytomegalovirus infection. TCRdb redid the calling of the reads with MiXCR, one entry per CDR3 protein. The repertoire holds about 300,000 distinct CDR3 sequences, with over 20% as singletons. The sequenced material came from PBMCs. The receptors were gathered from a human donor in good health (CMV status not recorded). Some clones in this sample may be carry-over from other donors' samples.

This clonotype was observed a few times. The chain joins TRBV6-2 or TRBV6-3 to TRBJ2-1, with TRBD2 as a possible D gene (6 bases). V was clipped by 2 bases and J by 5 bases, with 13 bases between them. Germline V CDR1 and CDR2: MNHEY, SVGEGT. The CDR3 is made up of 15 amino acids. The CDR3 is CASSYPAGPNNEQFF. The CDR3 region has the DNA TGTGCCAGCAGTTACCCAGCGGGCCCTAACAATGAGCAGTTCTTC.

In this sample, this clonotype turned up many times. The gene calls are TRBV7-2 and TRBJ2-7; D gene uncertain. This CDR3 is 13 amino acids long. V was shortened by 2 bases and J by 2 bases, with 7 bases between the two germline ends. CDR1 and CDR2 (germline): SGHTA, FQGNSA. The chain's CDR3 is CASSLSATYEQYF. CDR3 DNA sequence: TGTGCCAGCAGCTTATCTGCCACCTACGAGCAGTACTTC.

CDR3: CASSPSRGQGYEQYF. Written as DNA, the CDR3 is TGTGCCAGCTCACCAAGCCGGGGACAGGGGTACGAGCAGTACTTC. The chain has TRBV18 and TRBJ2-7; TRBD1 matches at 10 bases. Trimming took 2 bases from V and 4 from J; bases not matched to a gene: 5. CDR3 length: 15 amino acids. Germline-derived CDR1 and CDR2 are KGHSH and LQKENI.

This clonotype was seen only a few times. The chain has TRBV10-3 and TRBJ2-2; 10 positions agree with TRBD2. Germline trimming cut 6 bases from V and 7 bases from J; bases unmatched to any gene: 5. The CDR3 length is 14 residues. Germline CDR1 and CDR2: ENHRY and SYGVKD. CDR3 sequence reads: CAIRVTSGIGELFF. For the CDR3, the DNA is TGTGCCATCAGGGTTACTAGCGGGATCGGGGAGCTGTTTTTT.

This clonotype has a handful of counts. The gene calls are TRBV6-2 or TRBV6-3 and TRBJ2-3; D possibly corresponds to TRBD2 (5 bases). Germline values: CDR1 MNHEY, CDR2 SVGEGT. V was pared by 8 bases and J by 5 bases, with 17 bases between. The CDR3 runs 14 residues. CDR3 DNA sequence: TGTGCCAGCGTGTCAGAGCTAGGGAGAGATACGCAGTATTTT. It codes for CASVSELGRDTQYF.

Here the CDR3 reads CASSWGGGAPDTQYF. CDR3 sequence (DNA): TGTGCCAGCAGTTGGGGCGGGGGGGCGCCAGATACGCAGTATTTT. This chain links TRBV6-2 or TRBV6-3 with TRBJ2-3; 9 nucleotides line up with TRBD2. V was pared by 4 bases and J by 4 bases, with 6 bases of the junction left unmatched. CDR3 length: 15 residues. The germline V gene has CDR1 MNHEY and CDR2 SVGEGT.

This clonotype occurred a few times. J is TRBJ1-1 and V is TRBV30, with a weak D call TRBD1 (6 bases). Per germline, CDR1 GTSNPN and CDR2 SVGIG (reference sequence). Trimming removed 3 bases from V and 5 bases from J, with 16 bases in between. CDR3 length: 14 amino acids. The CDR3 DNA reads TGTGCCTGGAGAACAACAGGGCCGGGGACTGAAGCTTTCTTT. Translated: CAWRTTGPGTEAFF.

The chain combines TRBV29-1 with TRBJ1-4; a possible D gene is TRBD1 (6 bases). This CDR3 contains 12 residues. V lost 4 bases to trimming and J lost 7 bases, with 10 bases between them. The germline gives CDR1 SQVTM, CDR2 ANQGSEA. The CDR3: CSVVGGGEKLFF. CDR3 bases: TGCAGCGTTGTCGGGGGCGGTGAAAAACTGTTTTTT.

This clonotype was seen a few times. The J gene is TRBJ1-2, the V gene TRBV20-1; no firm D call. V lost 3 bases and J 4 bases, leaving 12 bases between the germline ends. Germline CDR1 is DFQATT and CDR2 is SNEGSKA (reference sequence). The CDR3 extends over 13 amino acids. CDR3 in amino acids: CSASLVTIYGYTF. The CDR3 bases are TGCAGTGCTAGTCTCGTGACCATCTATGGCTACACCTTC.

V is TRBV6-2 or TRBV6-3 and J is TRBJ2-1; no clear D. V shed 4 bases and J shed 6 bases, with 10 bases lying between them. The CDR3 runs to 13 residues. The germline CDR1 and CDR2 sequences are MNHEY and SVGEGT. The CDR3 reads CASSFPPSNEQFF. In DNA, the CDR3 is TGTGCCAGCAGTTTCCCCCCCTCCAATGAGCAGTTCTTC.

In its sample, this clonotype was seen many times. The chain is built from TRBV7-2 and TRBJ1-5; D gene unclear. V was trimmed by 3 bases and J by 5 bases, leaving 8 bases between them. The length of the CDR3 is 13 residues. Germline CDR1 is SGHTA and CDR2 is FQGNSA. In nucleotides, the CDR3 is TGTGCCAGCAGCTTCGGGCCCTATCAGCCCCAGCATTTT. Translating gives CASSFGPYQPQHF. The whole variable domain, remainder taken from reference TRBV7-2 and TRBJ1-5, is GAGVSQSPSNKVTEKGKDVELRCDPISGHTALYWYRQSLGQGLEFLIYFQGNSAPDKSGLPSDRFSAERTGGSVSTLTIQRTQQEDSAVYLCASSFGPYQPQHFGDGTRLSIL.

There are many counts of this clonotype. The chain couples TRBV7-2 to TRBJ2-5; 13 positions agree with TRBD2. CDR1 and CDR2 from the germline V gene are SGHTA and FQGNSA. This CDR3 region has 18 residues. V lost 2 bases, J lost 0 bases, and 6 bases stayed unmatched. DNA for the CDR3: TGTGCCAGCAGCTTATTGGGACTAGCGGGGAAGTACCAAGAGACCCAGTACTTC. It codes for CASSLLGLAGKYQETQYF.

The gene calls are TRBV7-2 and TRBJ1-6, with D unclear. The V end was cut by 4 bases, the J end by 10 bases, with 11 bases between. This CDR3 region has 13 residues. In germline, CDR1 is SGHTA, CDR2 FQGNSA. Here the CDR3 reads CASSSRSLSPLHF. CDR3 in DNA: TGTGCCAGCAGCTCCAGGAGCCTGTCACCCCTCCACTTT.

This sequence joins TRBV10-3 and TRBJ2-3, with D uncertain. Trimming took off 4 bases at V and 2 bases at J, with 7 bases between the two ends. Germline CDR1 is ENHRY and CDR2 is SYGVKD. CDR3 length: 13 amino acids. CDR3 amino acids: CAISAENTDTQYF. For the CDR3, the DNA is TGTGCCATCAGTGCGGAGAACACAGATACGCAGTATTTT.

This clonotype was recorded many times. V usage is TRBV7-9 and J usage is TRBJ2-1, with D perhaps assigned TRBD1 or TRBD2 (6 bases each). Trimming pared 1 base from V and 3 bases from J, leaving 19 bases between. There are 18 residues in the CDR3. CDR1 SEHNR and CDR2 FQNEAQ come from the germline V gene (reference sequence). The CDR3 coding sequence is TGTGCCAGCAGCTTAGTTCCTCGGGGGCCCAGATACTACAATGAGCAGTTCTTC. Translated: CASSLVPRGPRYYNEQFF.

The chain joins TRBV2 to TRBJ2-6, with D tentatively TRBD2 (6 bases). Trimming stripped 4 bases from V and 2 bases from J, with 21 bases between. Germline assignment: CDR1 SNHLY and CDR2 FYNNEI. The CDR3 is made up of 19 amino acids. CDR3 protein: CASSGRGGGSDPGANVLTF. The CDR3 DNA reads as TGTGCCAGCAGTGGGAGGGGCGGAGGATCGGATCCTGGGGCCAACGTCCTGACTTTC.

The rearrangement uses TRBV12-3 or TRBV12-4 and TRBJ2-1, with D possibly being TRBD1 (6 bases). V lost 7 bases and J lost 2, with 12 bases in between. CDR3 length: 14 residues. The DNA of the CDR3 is TGTGCCAGCATCCCACAGGGAACCTACAATGAGCAGTTCTTC. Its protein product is CASIPQGTYNEQFF.

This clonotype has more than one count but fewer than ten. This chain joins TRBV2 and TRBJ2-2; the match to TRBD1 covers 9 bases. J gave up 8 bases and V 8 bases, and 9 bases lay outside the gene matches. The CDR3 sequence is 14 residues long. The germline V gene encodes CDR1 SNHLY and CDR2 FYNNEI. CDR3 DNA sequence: TGTGCCAGCTCCCGGGACAGGGCCAAAGGGGAGCTGTTTTTT. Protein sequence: CASSRDRAKGELFF. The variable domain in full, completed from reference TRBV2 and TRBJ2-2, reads EPEVTQTPSHQVTQMGQEVILRCVPISNHLYFYWYRQILGQKVEFLVSFYNNEISEKSEIFDDQFSVERPDGSNFTLKIRSTKLEDSAMYFCASSRDRAKGELFFGEGSRLTVL.

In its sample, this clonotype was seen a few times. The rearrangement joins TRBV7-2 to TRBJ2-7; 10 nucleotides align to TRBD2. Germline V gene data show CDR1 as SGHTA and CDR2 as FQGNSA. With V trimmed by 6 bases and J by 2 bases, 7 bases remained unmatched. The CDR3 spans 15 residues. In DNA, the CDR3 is TGTGCCAGCAGTGAGGCTAGCGGGAGTCCCTACGAGCAGTACGTC. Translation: CASSEASGSPYEQYV.

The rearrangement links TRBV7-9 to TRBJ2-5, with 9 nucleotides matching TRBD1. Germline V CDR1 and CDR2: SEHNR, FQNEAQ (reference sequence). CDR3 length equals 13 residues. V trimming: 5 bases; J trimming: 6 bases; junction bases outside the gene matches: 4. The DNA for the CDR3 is TGTGCCAGCAGCCGGGGACAGGGAAAGACCCAGTACTTC. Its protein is CASSRGQGKTQYF.

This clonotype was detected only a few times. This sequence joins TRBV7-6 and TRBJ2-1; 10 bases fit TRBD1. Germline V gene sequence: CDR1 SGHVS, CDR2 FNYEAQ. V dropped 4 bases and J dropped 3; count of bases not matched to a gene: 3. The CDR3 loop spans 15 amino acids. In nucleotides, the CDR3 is TGTGCCAGCAGCTATGGGACAGGGGTCTACAATGAGCAGTTCTTC. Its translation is CASSYGTGVYNEQFF.

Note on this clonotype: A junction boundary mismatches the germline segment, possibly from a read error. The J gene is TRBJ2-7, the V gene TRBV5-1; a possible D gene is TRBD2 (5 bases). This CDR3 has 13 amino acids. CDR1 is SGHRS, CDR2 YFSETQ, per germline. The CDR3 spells CASSLDGAYEQYF. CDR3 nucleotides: TGTGCCAGCAGCTTAGACGGGGCCTACGAGCAGTACTTC.

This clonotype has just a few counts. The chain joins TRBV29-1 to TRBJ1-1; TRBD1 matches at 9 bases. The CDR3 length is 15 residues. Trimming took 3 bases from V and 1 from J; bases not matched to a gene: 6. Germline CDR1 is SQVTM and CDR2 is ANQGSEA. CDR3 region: CSVERDRVSNTEAFF. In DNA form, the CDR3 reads TGCAGCGTTGAGCGGGACAGGGTATCGAACACTGAAGCTTTCTTT.

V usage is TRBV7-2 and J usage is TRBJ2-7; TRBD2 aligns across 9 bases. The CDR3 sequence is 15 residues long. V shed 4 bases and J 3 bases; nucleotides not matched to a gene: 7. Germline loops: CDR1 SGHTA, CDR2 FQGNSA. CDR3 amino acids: CASSSRVAGVYEQYF. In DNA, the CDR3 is TGTGCCAGCAGCTCCAGAGTAGCGGGAGTCTACGAGCAGTACTTC.

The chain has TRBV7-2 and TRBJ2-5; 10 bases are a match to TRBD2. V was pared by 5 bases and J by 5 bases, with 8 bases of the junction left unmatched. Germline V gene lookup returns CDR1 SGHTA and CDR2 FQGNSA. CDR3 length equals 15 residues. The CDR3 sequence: CASSPTSGIWETQYF. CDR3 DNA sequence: TGTGCCAGCAGCCCCACTAGCGGGATATGGGAGACCCAGTACTTC.

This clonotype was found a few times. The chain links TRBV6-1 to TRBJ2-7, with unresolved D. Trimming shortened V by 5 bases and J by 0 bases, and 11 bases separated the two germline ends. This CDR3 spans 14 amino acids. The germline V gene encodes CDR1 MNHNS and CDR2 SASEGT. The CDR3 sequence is CASSSFGPSYEQYF. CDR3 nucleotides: TGTGCCAGCAGTTCTTTTGGGCCCTCCTACGAGCAGTACTTC.

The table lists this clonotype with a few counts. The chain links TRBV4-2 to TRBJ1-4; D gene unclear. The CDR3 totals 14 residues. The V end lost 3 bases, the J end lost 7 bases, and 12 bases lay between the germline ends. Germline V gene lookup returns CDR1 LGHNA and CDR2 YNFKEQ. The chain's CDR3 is CASSHLGSSEKLFF. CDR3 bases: TGTGCCAGCAGCCACCTGGGGTCGAGTGAAAAACTGTTTTTT.

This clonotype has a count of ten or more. The CDR3 DNA follows: TGTGCCAGTAGTACCGGGACTAGCGGGACAGCAGATACGCAGTATTTT. It yields the protein CASSTGTSGTADTQYF. The chain joins TRBV19 to TRBJ2-3, with 13 bases fitting TRBD2. This CDR3 is 16 amino acids long. The V and J ends lost 4 bases and 4 bases, in that order; junction bases with no gene match: 5. Germline V gene data show CDR1 as LNHDA and CDR2 as SQIVND (reference sequence).

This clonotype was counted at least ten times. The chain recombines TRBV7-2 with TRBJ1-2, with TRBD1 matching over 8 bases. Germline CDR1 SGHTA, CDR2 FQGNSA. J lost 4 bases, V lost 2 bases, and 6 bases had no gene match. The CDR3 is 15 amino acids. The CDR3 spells CASSLQQGEGYGYTF. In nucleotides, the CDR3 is TGTGCCAGCAGCTTACAACAGGGGGAAGGCTATGGCTACACCTTC.